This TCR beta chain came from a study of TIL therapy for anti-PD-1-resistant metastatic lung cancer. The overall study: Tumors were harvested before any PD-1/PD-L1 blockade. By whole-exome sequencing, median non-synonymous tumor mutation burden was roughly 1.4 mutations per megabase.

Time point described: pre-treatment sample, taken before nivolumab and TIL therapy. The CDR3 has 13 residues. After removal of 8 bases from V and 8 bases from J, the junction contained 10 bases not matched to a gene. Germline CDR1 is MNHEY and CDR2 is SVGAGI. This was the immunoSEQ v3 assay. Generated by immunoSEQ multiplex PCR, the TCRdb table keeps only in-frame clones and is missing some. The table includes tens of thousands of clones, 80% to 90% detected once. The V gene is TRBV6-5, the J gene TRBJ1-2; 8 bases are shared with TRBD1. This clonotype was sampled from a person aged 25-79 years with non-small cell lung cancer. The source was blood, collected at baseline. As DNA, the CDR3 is TGTGCCAGCGGAGGGCAGGGGGCGTTCGGCTACACCTTC. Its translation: CASGGQGAFGYTF.